The 21 T cell receptor beta chains reported below all come from one sample, sequenced in a study of blood T cell repertoires in COVID-19 (dated by TCRdb to the early 2020s). Library preparation employed the immunoSEQ multiplex PCR assay. The source is immuneACCESS, and TCRdb retained only in-frame sequences with V and J called. Part of the clones is not carried over; for the studies checked, unresolved V genes explain less than half of this, and the remainder is unexplained. Recorded for this sample are 350,000 to 550,000 clones; around 88% of them occurred a single time. The ten largest account for 4% to 5.5% of the sample. The specimen was peripheral blood. These receptors came from a woman aged 25 to 45 with acute or convalescent COVID-19.

J is TRBJ2-7 and V is TRBV4-2; no reliable D call. V lost 0 bases, J lost 5 bases, and 8 bases lay in between. The germline gives CDR1 LGHNA, CDR2 YNFKEQ. CDR3 size: 13 residues. CDR3 region: CASSQDPRDEQYF. CDR3 coding DNA: TGTGCCAGCAGCCAAGACCCTAGAGACGAGCAGTACTTC.

Turning to this clone: Different DNA sequences within this sample yield the same CDR3. The genes are TRBV29-1 and TRBJ1-1; D is undetermined. The CDR3 runs 13 residues. The V and J ends lost 1 base and 0 bases respectively, with 6 bases between them. Germline values: CDR1 SQVTM, CDR2 ANQGSEA. The CDR3 is CSVEGRMNTEAFF. DNA of the CDR3: TGCAGCGTTGAAGGCAGGATGAACACTGAAGCTTTCTTT.

The rearrangement joins TRBV5-6 to TRBJ2-5; D gene uncertain. The CDR3 is made up of 15 amino acids. Germline V gene lookup returns CDR1 SGHDT and CDR2 YYEEEE. Trimming took 0 bases from V and 2 from J, leaving 11 bases between them. In DNA form, the CDR3 reads TGTGCCAGCAGCTTGGAATGGGCACAACAAGAGACCCAGTACTTC. Protein: CASSLEWAQQETQYF.

This clone was seen only once. The rearrangement uses TRBV5-6 and TRBJ1-2; D is possibly TRBD1 (5 bases). Trimming stripped 2 bases from V and 3 bases from J, with 8 bases between. The germline gives CDR1 SGHDT, CDR2 YYEEEE. There are 13 residues in the CDR3. The CDR3 protein is CASSFQGDYGYTF. CDR3 DNA sequence: TGTGCCAGCAGCTTTCAGGGTGACTATGGCTACACCTTC.

The chain joins TRBV7-9 to TRBJ2-3; maybe TRBD2 (5 bases). Germline lookup yields CDR1 SEHNR and CDR2 FQNEAQ (reference sequence). This CDR3 is 16 amino acids long. The V and J ends lost 3 bases and 4 bases respectively, with 17 bases between them. The DNA of the CDR3 is TGTGCCAGCAGCTTTGGACCTAGCTCAAGGGCAGATACGCAGTATTTT. Translation: CASSFGPSSRADTQYF.

CDR3 in amino acids: CASSSTDSSYNEQFF. The CDR3 DNA reads as TGTGCCAGCAGCAGTACCGACAGCTCCTACAATGAGCAGTTCTTC. V gene TRBV7-6 combines with J gene TRBJ2-1; D may be TRBD1 (5 bases). V lost 5 bases to trimming and J lost 0 bases, with 11 bases between them. The CDR3 has 15 residues. CDR1 SGHVS and CDR2 FNYEAQ come from the germline V gene.

The chain has TRBV25-1 and TRBJ2-1; perhaps TRBD2 as D (6 bases). CDR3 size: 18 residues. V was cut by 1 base and J by 0 bases, with 16 bases left in between. CDR1 and CDR2 (germline): MGHDK, SYGVNS. The CDR3 region has the DNA TGTGCCAGCAGTGAATTCGGGCGGGGTCGAAGCTCCTACAATGAGCAGTTCTTC. Its protein product is CASSEFGRGRSSYNEQFF. The whole variable domain, filled in from reference TRBV25-1 and TRBJ2-1, reads EADIYQTPRYLVIGTGKKITLECSQTMGHDKMYWYQQDPGMELHLIHYSYGVNSTEKGDLSSESTVSRIRTEHFPLTLESARPSHTSQYLCASSEFGRGRSSYNEQFFGPGTRLTVL.

V usage is TRBV30 and J usage is TRBJ2-7; tentatively, D is TRBD1 (7 bases). Trimming left V 7 bases short and J 1 base short, with 17 bases between. The V gene's germline CDR1 is GTSNPN and CDR2 SVGIG (reference sequence). This CDR3 is 14 amino acids long. The CDR3 sequence is CASDRQGGSYEQYF. Here the CDR3 DNA reads TGTGCCTCAGACAGACAGGGAGGATCCTACGAGCAGTACTTC.

The gene calls are TRBV3-1 (or the pseudogene TRBV3-2) and TRBJ2-1; D unresolved. The ends were cut back, 1 base at V and 0 bases at J, with 7 bases in the middle. This CDR3 region has 15 residues. Germline CDR1 is LGHDT and CDR2 is YNNKEL (reference sequence). Written as DNA, the CDR3 is TGTGCCAGCAGCCAAGCGTCCAGCTCCTACAATGAGCAGTTCTTC. The encoded protein is CASSQASSSYNEQFF.

The chain combines TRBV27 with TRBJ2-7, with D possibly matching TRBD1 (5 bases). Germline values: CDR1 MNHEY, CDR2 SMNVEV (reference sequence). The CDR3 is 16 residues long. The V end was cut by 1 base, the J end by 0 bases, with 13 bases between. The CDR3 sequence: CASSLWAGSSSYEQYF. CDR3 sequence (DNA): TGTGCCAGCAGTTTATGGGCAGGGTCGAGCTCCTACGAGCAGTACTTC.

This chain uses TRBV5-4 with TRBJ1-2; D is possibly TRBD1 (6 bases). The CDR3 totals 11 residues. Looked up from germline, CDR1 is SGHNT and CDR2 is YYREEE (reference sequence). V lost 1 base and J 13 bases, leaving 11 bases between the germline ends. DNA of the CDR3: TGTGCCAGCAGCTTGATGGGGGCTGTCACCTTC. It translates to CASSLMGAVTF.

This chain connects TRBV7-5 to TRBJ1-5. TRBV7-5 is flagged as a pseudogene. The CDR3 is made up of 15 amino acids. CDR3: CARSLVGVFNQPQHF. The CDR3 DNA follows: TGTGCCAGAAGCTTAGTCGGGGTCTTCAATCAGCCCCAGCATTTT.

The V and J genes are TRBV29-1 and TRBJ2-1; perhaps TRBD2 as D (5 bases). The CDR3 sequence is 11 residues long. The germline V gene encodes CDR1 SQVTM and CDR2 ANQGSEA. V shed 7 bases and J shed 4 bases, with 8 bases lying between them. CDR3 region: CSAGMYNEQFF. The CDR3 DNA reads TGCAGCGCCGGGATGTACAATGAGCAGTTCTTC.

The chain links TRBV9 to TRBJ2-3, with 10 bases lining up with TRBD1. The CDR3 length is 16 residues. Germline trimming cut 0 bases from V and 4 bases from J; bases unmatched to any gene: 5. Germline loops: CDR1 SGDLS, CDR2 YYNGEE. The CDR3 region has the DNA TGTGCCAGCAGCGTAGAGACAGGGGGCTTTCCAGATACGCAGTATTTT. It specifies CASSVETGGFPDTQYF.

This chain links TRBV5-6 with TRBJ2-7; tentative D call: TRBD1 (6 bases). V gave up 0 bases and J gave up 5 bases, with 12 bases separating them. This CDR3 region has 14 residues. The germline V gene has CDR1 SGHDT and CDR2 YYEEEE. CDR3 amino acids: CASSLDRVFNEQYF. DNA for the CDR3: TGTGCCAGCAGCTTGGACAGGGTGTTTAACGAGCAGTACTTC.

The V call is TRBV7-9, the J call TRBJ1-2; no reliable D call. Germline V gene lookup returns CDR1 SEHNR and CDR2 FQNEAQ (reference sequence). The CDR3 is 12 residues long. V lost 1 base and J 6 bases, leaving 6 bases between the germline ends. CDR3 residues: CASSLVGDGYTF. The CDR3, as DNA: TGTGCCAGCAGCTTAGTAGGAGATGGCTACACCTTC.

V usage is TRBV11-2 and J usage is TRBJ2-1, with 11 bases fitting TRBD1. Germline loops: CDR1 SGHAT, CDR2 FQNNGV. The ends lost 6 bases at V and 7 bases at J; junction bases unmatched: 14. The CDR3 is 17 amino acids. The CDR3 DNA is TGTGCCAGCAGTCGAGGTCCTGGACAGGGGGCGCAGAATGAGCAGTTCTTC. Its protein is CASSRGPGQGAQNEQFF.

This clone was recorded once. The chain recombines TRBV12-3 or TRBV12-4 with TRBJ2-3, with 8 bases matching TRBD1. The V and J ends lost 6 bases and 10 bases, in that order; junction bases with no gene match: 9. The CDR3 is 13 residues long. The CDR3 DNA reads as TGTGCCAGCAGCCTCTTACAGGGGGATGCGCAGTATTTT. It yields the protein CASSLLQGDAQYF.

This sequence joins TRBV4-1 and TRBJ1-1, with 9 bases matching TRBD1. The CDR3 has 16 residues. Per the germline V gene, CDR1 is MGHRA and CDR2 is YSYEKL. Trimming took 3 bases from V and 1 from J; bases not matched to a gene: 6. CDR3 region: CASSQGDREANTEAFF. Written as DNA, the CDR3 is TGCGCCAGCAGCCAGGGGGACAGGGAAGCGAACACTGAAGCTTTCTTT.

V and J are TRBV15 and TRBJ2-5; D call uncertain. CDR1 and CDR2 (germline): LNHNV, YYDKDF (reference sequence). The CDR3 extends over 14 amino acids. V lost 2 bases and J lost 1, with 8 bases in between. CDR3 amino acids: CATSRTFTQETQYF. As DNA, the CDR3 is TGTGCCACCAGCAGAACATTCACCCAAGAGACCCAGTACTTC.

V and J are TRBV2 and TRBJ2-3; the D is unclear. Germline-derived CDR1 and CDR2 are SNHLY and FYNNEI. CDR3 length: 11 amino acids. Trimming removed 7 bases from V and 5 bases from J, with 7 bases in between. The CDR3 reads CASTPRDTQYF. The DNA for the CDR3 is TGTGCCAGCACTCCGCGAGATACGCAGTATTTT. Full variable domain (outside the CDR3, taken from reference TRBV2 and TRBJ2-3): EPEVTQTPSHQVTQMGQEVILRCVPISNHLYFYWYRQILGQKVEFLVSFYNNEISEKSEIFDDQFSVERPDGSNFTLKIRSTKLEDSAMYFCASTPRDTQYFGPGTRLTVL.